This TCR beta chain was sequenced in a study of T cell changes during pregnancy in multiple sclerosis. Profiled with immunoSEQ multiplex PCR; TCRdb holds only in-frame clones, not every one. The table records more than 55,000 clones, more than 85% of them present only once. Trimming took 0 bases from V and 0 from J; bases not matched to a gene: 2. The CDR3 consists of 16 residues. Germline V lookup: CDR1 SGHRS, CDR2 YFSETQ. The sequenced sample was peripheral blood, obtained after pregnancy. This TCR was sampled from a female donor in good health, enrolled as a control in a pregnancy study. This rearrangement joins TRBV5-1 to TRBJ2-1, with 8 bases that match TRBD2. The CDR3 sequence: CASSLGLAFSYNEQFF. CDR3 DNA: TGCGCCAGCAGCTTGGGACTAGCGTTCTCCTACAATGAGCAGTTCTTC.